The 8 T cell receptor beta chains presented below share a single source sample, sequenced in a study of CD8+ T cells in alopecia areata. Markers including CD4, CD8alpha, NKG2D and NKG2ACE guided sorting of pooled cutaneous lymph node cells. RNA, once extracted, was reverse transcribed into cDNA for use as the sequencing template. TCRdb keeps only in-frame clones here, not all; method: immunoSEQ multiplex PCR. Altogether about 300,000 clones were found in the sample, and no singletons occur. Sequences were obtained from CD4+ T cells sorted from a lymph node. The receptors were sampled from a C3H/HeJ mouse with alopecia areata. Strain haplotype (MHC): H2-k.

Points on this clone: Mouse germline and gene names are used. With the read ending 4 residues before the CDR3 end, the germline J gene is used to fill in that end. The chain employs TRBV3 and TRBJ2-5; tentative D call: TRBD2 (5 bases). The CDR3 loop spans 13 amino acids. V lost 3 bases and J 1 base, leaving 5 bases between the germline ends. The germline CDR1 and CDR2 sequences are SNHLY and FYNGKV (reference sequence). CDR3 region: CASSLDYQDTQYF. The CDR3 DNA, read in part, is TGTGCCAGCAGCTTGGACTACCAAGAC.

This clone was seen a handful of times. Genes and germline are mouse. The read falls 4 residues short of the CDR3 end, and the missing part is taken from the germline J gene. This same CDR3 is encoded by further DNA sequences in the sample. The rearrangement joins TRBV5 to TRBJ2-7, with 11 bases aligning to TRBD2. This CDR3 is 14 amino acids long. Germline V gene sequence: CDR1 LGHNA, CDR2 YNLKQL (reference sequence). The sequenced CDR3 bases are TGTGCCAGCAGCCCAGGGACTGGGGGTGAT. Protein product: CASSPGTGGD. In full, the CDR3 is CASSPGTGGDEQYF.

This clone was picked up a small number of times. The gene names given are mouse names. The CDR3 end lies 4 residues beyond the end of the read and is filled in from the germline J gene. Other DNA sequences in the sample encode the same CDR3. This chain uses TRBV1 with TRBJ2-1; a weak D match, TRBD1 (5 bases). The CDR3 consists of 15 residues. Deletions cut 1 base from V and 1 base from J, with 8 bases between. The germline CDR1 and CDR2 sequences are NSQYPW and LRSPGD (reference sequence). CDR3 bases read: TGCACCTGCAGTGCAGGGACACCAAACTATGCT. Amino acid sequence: CTCSAGTPNYA. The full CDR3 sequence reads CTCSAGTPNYAEQFF.

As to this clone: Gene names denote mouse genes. The CDR3 is CASSAIWGTEDTQYF. Incomplete CDR3 DNA: TGTGCCAGCAGTGCGATATGGGGGACAGAAGAC. This chain joins TRBV13-3 and TRBJ2-5; weak D call: TRBD1 (7 bases). From the germline J gene comes the end of the CDR3, since the read stops 4 residues before it. The CDR3 loop spans 15 amino acids. The germline gives CDR1 NNHDY, CDR2 SYVADS.

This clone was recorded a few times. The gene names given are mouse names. The CDR3 loop is CASSNRDRGYNSPLYF. CDR3 DNA (partial): TGTGCCAGCAGCAACCGGGACAGGGGCTATAATTCGCCC. V usage is TRBV5 and J usage is TRBJ1-6, with 10 bases lining up with TRBD1. The CDR3 is cut off 3 residues early in the read; its end comes from the germline J gene. TRBJ1-6 is an ORF for which the function is uncertain. This CDR3 contains 16 residues. CDR1 is LGHNA, CDR2 YNLKQL, per germline (reference sequence). Germline trimming cut 5 bases from V and 3 bases from J; bases unmatched to any gene: 4.

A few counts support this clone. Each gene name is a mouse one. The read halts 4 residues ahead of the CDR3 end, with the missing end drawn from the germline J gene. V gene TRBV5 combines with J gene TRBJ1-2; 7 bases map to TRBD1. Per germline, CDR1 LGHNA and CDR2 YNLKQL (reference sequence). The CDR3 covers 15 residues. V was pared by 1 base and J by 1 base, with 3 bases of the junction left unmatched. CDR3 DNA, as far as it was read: TGTGCCAGCAGCCAAGCCCGGGACAGAAACTCC. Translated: CASSQARDRNS. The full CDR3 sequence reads CASSQARDRNSDYTF.

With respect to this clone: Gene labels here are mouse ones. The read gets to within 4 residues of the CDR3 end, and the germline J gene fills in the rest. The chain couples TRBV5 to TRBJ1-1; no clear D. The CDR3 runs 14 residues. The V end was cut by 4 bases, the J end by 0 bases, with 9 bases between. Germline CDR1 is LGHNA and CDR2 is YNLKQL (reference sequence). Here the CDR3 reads CASSPDNTNTEVFF. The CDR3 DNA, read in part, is TGTGCCAGCAGCCCCGACAATACAAACACA.

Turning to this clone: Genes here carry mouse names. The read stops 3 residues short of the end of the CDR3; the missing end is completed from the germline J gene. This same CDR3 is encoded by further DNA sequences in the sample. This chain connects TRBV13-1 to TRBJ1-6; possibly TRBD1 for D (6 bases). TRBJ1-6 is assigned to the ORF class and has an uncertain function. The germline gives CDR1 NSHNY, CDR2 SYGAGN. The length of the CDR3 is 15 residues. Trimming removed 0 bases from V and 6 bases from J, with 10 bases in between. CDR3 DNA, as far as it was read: TGTGCCAGCAGTGATGCGGGGGGGCGTAATTCGCCC. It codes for CASSDAGGRNSP. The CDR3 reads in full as CASSDAGGRNSPLYF.